The clone carrying this TCR beta chain came up many times. The antigen is not known. V was trimmed by 3 bases and J by 2 bases, leaving 18 bases between them. This CDR3 region has 17 residues. Germline CDR1 reads SGHVS; CDR2 reads FQNEAQ. The sample originates from a study of CD8 T cells in ankylosing spondylitis. Study-wide findings and caveats: Within peripheral blood, clones linked to disease were CD8+ and relatively rare. Seemingly distinctive of ankylosing spondylitis blood was a TCR beta motif formed by eight highly homologous variants.

One entry per CDR3 protein results from TCRdb running MiXCR on the 5' RACE reads. The table lists about 160,000 distinct CDR3 sequences, roughly 10% of them singletons, with more than 12% in the top ten. Specimen: blood, either unsorted or a sorted T cell fraction (not recorded which). The sequence was collected from a female donor with ankylosing spondylitis or in good health (not recorded which). This sequence joins TRBV7-8 and TRBJ2-3; D remains unclear. CDR3 sequence reads: CASSFFLARSVTDTQYF. DNA of the CDR3: TGTGCCAGCAGCTTCTTCCTGGCCCGATCCGTCACAGATACGCAGTATTTT.